This paragraph reports one TCR beta chain. Clones were read by immunoSEQ multiplex PCR, and TCRdb kept only the in-frame ones, dropping some. The table includes 75,000 to 95,000 clones, around nine tenths detected once. The sample originates from a study of PD-L1 blockade in urothelial cancer. Trimming took off 4 bases at V and 0 bases at J, with 16 bases between the two ends. Germline values: CDR1 SEHNR, CDR2 FQNEAQ (reference sequence). The length of the CDR3 is 16 residues. The sequence was obtained from a man in his 60s with urothelial cancer. V gene TRBV7-9 combines with J gene TRBJ2-7; unclear D gene. The sequences come from PBMCs, collected around atezolizumab (anti-PD-L1) treatment. The CDR3 reads CASSSPPRRPSYEQYF. CDR3 in DNA: TGTGCCAGCAGCTCCCCGCCTCGGCGGCCCTCCTACGAGCAGTACTTC. Full variable domain (outside the CDR3, taken from reference TRBV7-9 and TRBJ2-7): DTGVSQNPRHKITKRGQNVTFRCDPISEHNRLYWYRQTLGQGPEFLTYFQNEAQLEKSRLLSDRFSAERPKGSFSTLEIQRTEQGDSAMYLCASSSPPRRPSYEQYFGPGTRLTVT.